Included here is one TCR beta chain sequence, with context. This entry is derived from a study of T cells and Merkel cell carcinoma outcomes. The germline V and J ends were trimmed by 3 bases and 7 bases, with 18 bases remaining between them. Germline values: CDR1 KGHSH, CDR2 LQKENI. The CDR3 is 15 amino acids. Profiling relied on immunoSEQ multiplex PCR, and the TCRdb table lists in-frame clones only, not all of them. The sample lists around 6,000 clones; about 80% were seen once. V is TRBV18 and J is TRBJ2-5; either TRBD1 or TRBD2 may supply D (6 bases each). Sequenced material: tumor tissue from Merkel cell carcinoma. The sequence came from a human donor with Merkel cell carcinoma. For the CDR3, the DNA is TGTGCCAGCTCACCCTCCGGGGGCCCGGAAGGGACCCAGTACTTC. Protein sequence: CASSPSGGPEGTQYF.